These 17 T cell receptor beta chains were all obtained from the same sample, sequenced in a study of T cell repertoires in cytomegalovirus infection. TCRdb analysed the reads with MiXCR anew, one entry per CDR3 protein. The data hold roughly 200,000 distinct CDR3 sequences, with more than 9% observed a single time. The specimen was PBMCs. All receptors derive from a human donor in good health (CMV status not recorded). Some clones in this sample may be carry-over from other donors' samples.

This clonotype was found many times. The chain uses TRBV28 and TRBJ1-1, with D uncertain. The CDR3 sequence is 13 residues long. Germline V gives CDR1 MDHEN, CDR2 SYDVKM. V dropped 3 bases and J dropped 9 bases, with 14 bases sitting between them. The CDR3 nucleotides read TGTGCCAGCAGTTTGAGCGGTAGCGAGCAAGCTTTCTTT. Translation gives CASSLSGSEQAFF.

This clonotype was found many times. The genes are TRBV29-1 and TRBJ2-3; D is possibly TRBD1 (6 bases). The CDR3 has 14 amino acids. From germline, CDR1 is SQVTM and CDR2 ANQGSEA. Trimming took 8 bases from V and 2 from J, leaving 17 bases between them. The CDR3 here is CSLGQSTHTDTQYF. The CDR3 nucleotides read TGCAGCCTCGGACAGAGTACTCACACAGATACGCAGTATTTT.

This chain connects TRBV12-3 or TRBV12-4 to TRBJ1-1; D not certain. V lost 5 bases and J 5 bases, leaving 12 bases between the germline ends. The CDR3 has 13 amino acids. The CDR3 region has the DNA TGTGCCAGCAGTACTTACGAGGCGACTGAAGCTTTCTTT. Its translation is CASSTYEATEAFF.

This clonotype was detected ten times or more. V and J are TRBV28 and TRBJ1-5; D call uncertain. CDR1 MDHEN and CDR2 SYDVKM come from the germline V gene. The CDR3 spans 14 residues. The V and J ends lost 5 bases and 3 bases respectively, with 11 bases between them. In DNA, the CDR3 is TGTGCCAGCAGTCCCCTGGCCTCCAATCAGCCCCAGCATTTT. Translating it yields CASSPLASNQPQHF.

Only a few counts were recorded for this clonotype. The J gene is TRBJ2-5, the V gene TRBV20-1, with 15 bases matching TRBD2. The germline CDR1 and CDR2 sequences are DFQATT and SNEGSKA (reference sequence). This CDR3 spans 15 amino acids. The V and J ends lost 1 base and 5 bases, in that order; junction bases with no gene match: 2. The CDR3 sequence: CSARGGTSGRETQYF. The CDR3 DNA reads as TGCAGTGCTAGAGGGGGGACTAGCGGGAGGGAGACCCAGTACTTC.

This clonotype has a handful of counts. The rearrangement uses TRBV14 and TRBJ2-7; D uncertain. Germline V gene sequence: CDR1 SGHDN, CDR2 FVKESK. V lost 0 bases and J 6 bases, leaving 9 bases between the germline ends. The CDR3 loop spans 13 amino acids. The CDR3 protein is CASSQDLGSEQYF. The CDR3 coding sequence is TGTGCCAGCAGCCAAGATTTGGGTTCCGAGCAGTACTTC.

This clonotype was counted a single time. V and J are TRBV27 and TRBJ2-1; D possibly corresponds to TRBD2 (7 bases). Looked up from germline, CDR1 is MNHEY and CDR2 is SMNVEV (reference sequence). The CDR3 consists of 15 residues. Trimming took off 5 bases at V and 7 bases at J, with 18 bases between the two ends. CDR3 sequence reads: CASSLGGRGGNEQFF. Written as DNA, the CDR3 is TGTGCCAGCAGTCTCGGGGGGCGAGGTGGAAATGAGCAGTTCTTC.

This clonotype has more than one count but fewer than ten. The CDR3 DNA reads as TGTGCCAGCAGCTTAGGGACGGGGAGGAACAATGAGCAGTTCTTC. Its protein is CASSLGTGRNNEQFF. The chain employs TRBV7-4 and TRBJ2-1, with D possibly matching TRBD2 (6 bases). Germline CDR1 SGHVT, CDR2 SQSDAQ. V gave up 1 base and J gave up 5 bases, with 12 bases separating them. The CDR3 totals 15 residues. The full variable domain, rest sourced from reference TRBV7-4 and TRBJ2-1, is GAGVSQSPRYKVAKRGRDVALRCDSISGHVTLYWYRQTLGQGSEVLTYSQSDAQRDKSGRPSGRFSAERPERSVSTLKIQRTEQGDSAVYLCASSLGTGRNNEQFFGPGTRLTVL.

This clonotype was seen many times. The J gene is TRBJ2-7, the V gene TRBV28; D is unclear. Germline CDR1 is MDHEN and CDR2 is SYDVKM. Trimming removed 5 bases at V and 1 base at J, with 3 bases between. The CDR3 spans 11 residues. The CDR3 sequence: CASSASYEQYF. The CDR3 DNA reads TGTGCCAGCAGTGCGTCCTACGAGCAGTACTTC.

This clonotype was detected ten times or more. The chain has TRBV7-2 and TRBJ1-1, with D unclear. The V end lost 3 bases, the J end lost 5 bases, and 7 bases lay between the germline ends. Germline assignment: CDR1 SGHTA and CDR2 FQGNSA. The CDR3 covers 12 residues. The CDR3 DNA reads TGTGCCAGCAGCTTTGCGGGGACTGAAGCTTTCTTT. Translation: CASSFAGTEAFF.

This clonotype showed up many times. This chain links TRBV7-9 with TRBJ1-1; TRBD1 agrees at 8 bases. Germline CDR1 SEHNR, CDR2 FQNEAQ (reference sequence). V shed 5 bases, J shed 11 bases, and the junction held 19 bases outside the gene matches. The CDR3 extends over 16 amino acids. For the CDR3, the DNA is TGTGCCAGCAGCCGGGACAGGCCCCGCGGTTTGAATACTGCTTTCTTT. It encodes CASSRDRPRGLNTAFF.

This rearrangement joins TRBV12-3 or TRBV12-4 to TRBJ1-1; unclear D gene. V lost 6 bases and J 8 bases, leaving 13 bases between the germline ends. The length of the CDR3 is 12 residues. CDR3 coding DNA: TGTGCCAGCAGCTGGACCGACTTAGAAGCTTTCTTT. Translation: CASSWTDLEAFF.

Ten or more counts support this clonotype. The V call is TRBV7-2, the J call TRBJ2-1; TRBD2 matches at 10 bases. The length of the CDR3 is 16 residues. V was clipped by 0 bases and J by 7 bases; unmatched bases: 6. CDR1 is SGHTA, CDR2 FQGNSA, per germline. In nucleotides, the CDR3 is TGTGCCAGCAGCTTAGCGTATAGCGGGAGGTTTAATGAGCAGTTCTTC. Its translation: CASSLAYSGRFNEQFF.

The rearrangement uses TRBV6-2 or TRBV6-3 and TRBJ1-1; unclear D gene. The V and J ends lost 7 bases and 4 bases respectively, with 19 bases between them. Germline V gene sequence: CDR1 MNHEY, CDR2 SVGEGT. There are 15 residues in the CDR3. The CDR3 region is CASTSGAISGTEAFF. Here the CDR3 DNA reads TGTGCCAGCACATCGGGTGCCATCTCGGGCACTGAAGCTTTCTTT.

At least ten counts were recorded for this clonotype. The chain uses TRBV7-2 and TRBJ2-3; D might be TRBD2 (5 bases). V lost 0 bases and J lost 1, with 11 bases in between. Germline V gives CDR1 SGHTA, CDR2 FQGNSA. This CDR3 spans 16 amino acids. The CDR3 loop reads CASSLAGGRGTDTQYF. CDR3 nucleotides: TGTGCCAGCAGCTTAGCTGGTGGGAGAGGCACAGATACGCAGTATTTT.

This clonotype was detected ten times or more. The rearrangement joins TRBV7-9 to TRBJ1-2; TRBD1 matches at 7 bases. Per germline, CDR1 SEHNR and CDR2 FQNEAQ (reference sequence). The CDR3 runs to 13 residues. The junction had 13 bases not matched to a gene; V was cut back by 5 bases and J by 13 bases. The CDR3 nucleotides read TGTGCCAGCAGCGCGACCGGGACAGCCGAGGGCACCTTC. Encoded protein: CASSATGTAEGTF.

The CDR3 region is CASSLFTSGVSETQYF. CDR3 nucleotide sequence: TGTGCCAGCAGCTTATTCACTAGCGGGGTATCAGAGACCCAGTACTTC. This chain uses TRBV11-2 with TRBJ2-5; 10 bases match TRBD2. The CDR3 is 16 amino acids. V lost 2 bases to trimming and J lost 4 bases; unmatched junction nucleotides: 7. CDR1 and CDR2 (germline): SGHAT, FQNNGV.